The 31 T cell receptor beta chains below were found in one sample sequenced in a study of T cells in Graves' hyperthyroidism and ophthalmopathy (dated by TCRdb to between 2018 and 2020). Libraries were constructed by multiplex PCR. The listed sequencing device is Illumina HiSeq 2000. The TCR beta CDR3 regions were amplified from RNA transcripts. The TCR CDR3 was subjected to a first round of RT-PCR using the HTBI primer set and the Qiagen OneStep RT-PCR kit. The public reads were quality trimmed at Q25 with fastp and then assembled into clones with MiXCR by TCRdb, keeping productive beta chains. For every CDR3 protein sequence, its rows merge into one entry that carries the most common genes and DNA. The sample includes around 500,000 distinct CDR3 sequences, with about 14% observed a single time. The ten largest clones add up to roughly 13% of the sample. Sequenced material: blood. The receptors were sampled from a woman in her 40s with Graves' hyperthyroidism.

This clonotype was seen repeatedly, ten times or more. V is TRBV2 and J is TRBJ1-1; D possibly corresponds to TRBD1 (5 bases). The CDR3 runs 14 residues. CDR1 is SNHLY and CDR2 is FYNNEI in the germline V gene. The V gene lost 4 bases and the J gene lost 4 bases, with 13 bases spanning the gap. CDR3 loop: CASSGGRVGTEAFF. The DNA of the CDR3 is TGTGCCAGCAGTGGAGGCAGGGTAGGCACTGAAGCTTTCTTT. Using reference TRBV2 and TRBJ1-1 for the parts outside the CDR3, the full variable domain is EPEVTQTPSHQVTQMGQEVILRCVPISNHLYFYWYRQILGQKVEFLVSFYNNEISEKSEIFDDQFSVERPDGSNFTLKIRSTKLEDSAMYFCASSGGRVGTEAFFGQGTRLTVV.

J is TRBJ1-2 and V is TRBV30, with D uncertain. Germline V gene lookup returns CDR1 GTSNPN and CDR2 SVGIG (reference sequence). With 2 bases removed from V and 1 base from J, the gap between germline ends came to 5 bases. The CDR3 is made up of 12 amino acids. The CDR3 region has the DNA TGTGCCTGGAGTTTAAATAACTATGGCTACACCTTC. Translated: CAWSLNNYGYTF.

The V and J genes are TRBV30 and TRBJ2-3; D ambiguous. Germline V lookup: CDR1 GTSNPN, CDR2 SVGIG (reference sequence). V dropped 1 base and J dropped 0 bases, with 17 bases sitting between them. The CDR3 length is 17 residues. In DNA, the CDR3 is TGTGCCTGGAGTGACTACTGGATTAGCCGAAGCACAGATACGCAGTATTTT. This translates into CAWSDYWISRSTDTQYF.

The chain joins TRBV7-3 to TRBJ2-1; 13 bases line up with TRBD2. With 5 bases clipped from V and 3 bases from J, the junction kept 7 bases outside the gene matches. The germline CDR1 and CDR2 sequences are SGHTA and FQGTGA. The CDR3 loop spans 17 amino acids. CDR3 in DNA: TGTGCCAGCAGCCTCTGGGGGACTAGCGGGATCTACAATGAGCAGTTCTTC. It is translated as CASSLWGTSGIYNEQFF.

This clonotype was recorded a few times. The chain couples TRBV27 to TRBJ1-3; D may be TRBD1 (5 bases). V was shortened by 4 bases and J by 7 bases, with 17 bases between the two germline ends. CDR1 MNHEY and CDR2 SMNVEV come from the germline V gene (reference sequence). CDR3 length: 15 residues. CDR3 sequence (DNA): TGTGCCAGCAGTTCAATCGGGGGGGGAGGGAACACCATATATTTT. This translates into CASSSIGGGGNTIYF.

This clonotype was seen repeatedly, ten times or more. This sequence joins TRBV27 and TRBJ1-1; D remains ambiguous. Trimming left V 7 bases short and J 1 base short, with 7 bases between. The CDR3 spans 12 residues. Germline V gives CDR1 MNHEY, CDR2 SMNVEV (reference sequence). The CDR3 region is CASNRTNTEAFF. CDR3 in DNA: TGTGCCAGCAACAGAACGAACACTGAAGCTTTCTTT.

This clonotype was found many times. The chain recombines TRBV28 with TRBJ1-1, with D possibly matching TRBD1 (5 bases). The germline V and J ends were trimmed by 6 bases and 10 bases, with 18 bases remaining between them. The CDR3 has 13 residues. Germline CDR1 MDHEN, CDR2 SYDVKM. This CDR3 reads CASRLTGDFGAFF. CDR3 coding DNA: TGTGCCAGCAGACTGACTGGGGACTTTGGAGCTTTCTTT.

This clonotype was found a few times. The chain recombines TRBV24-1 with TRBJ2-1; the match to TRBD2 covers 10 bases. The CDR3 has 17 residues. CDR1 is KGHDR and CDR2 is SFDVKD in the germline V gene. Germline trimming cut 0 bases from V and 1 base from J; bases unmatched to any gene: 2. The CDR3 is CATSDLTSGTSYNEQFF. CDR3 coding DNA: TGTGCCACCAGTGATTTGACTAGCGGGACGTCCTACAATGAGCAGTTCTTC.

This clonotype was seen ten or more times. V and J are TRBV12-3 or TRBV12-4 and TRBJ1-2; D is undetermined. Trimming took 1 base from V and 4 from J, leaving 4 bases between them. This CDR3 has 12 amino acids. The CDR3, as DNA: TGTGCCAGCAGTTTAGGTCCCTATGGCTACACCTTC. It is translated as CASSLGPYGYTF.

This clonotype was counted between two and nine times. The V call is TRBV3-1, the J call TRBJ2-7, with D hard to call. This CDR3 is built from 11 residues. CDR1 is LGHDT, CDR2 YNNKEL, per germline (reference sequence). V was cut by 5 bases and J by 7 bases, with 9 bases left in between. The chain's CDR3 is CASSFMSEQYF. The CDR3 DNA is TGTGCCAGCAGCTTCATGAGTGAGCAGTACTTC.

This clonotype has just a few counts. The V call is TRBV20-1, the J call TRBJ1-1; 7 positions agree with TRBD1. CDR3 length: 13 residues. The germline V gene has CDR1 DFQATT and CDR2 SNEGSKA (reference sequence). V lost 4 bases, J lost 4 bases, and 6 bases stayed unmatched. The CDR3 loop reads CSATETGPTEAFF. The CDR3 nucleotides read TGCAGTGCTACGGAGACAGGGCCCACTGAAGCTTTCTTT.

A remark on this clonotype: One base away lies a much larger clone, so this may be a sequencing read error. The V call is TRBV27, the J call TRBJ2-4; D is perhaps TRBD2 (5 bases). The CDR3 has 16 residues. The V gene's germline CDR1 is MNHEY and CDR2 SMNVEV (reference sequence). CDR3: CASSSTVSLAKNIQCF. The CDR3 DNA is TGTGCCAGCAGTTCTACAGTAAGCCTAGCCAAAAACATTCAGTGCTTC.

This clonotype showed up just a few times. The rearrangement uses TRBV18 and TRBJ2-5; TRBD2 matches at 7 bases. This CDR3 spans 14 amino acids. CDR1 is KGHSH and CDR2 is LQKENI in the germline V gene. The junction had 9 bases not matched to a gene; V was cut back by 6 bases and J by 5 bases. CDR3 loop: CASSRTTSAETQYF. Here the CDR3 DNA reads TGTGCCAGCTCTCGGACTACTAGCGCCGAGACCCAGTACTTC. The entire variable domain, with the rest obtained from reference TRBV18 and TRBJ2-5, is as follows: NAGVMQNPRHLVRRRGQEARLRCSPMKGHSHVYWYRQLPEEGLKFMVYLQKENIIDESGMPKERFSAEFPKEGPSILRIQQVVRGDSAAYFCASSRTTSAETQYFGPGTRLLVL.

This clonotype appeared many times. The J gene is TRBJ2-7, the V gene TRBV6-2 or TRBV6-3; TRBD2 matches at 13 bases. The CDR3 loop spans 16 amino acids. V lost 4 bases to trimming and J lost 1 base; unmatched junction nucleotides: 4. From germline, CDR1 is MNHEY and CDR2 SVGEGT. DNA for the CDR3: TGTGCCAGCAGTTGGACTAGCGGGAGTCTGTCCTACGAGCAGTACTTC. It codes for CASSWTSGSLSYEQYF.

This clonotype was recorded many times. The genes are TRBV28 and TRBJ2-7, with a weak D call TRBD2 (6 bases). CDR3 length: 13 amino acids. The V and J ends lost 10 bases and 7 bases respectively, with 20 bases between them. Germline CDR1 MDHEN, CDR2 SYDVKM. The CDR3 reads CATTPSVKGEQYF. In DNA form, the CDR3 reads TGTGCCACTACCCCTAGCGTTAAGGGGGAGCAGTACTTC.

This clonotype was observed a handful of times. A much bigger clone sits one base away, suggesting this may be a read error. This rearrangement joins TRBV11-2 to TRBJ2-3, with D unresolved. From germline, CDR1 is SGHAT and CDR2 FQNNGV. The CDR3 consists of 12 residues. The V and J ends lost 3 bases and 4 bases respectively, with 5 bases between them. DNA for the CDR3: TGTGCCAGCAGCTTCGTCGCAGATACGCAGTATTTT. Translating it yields CASSFVADTQYF.

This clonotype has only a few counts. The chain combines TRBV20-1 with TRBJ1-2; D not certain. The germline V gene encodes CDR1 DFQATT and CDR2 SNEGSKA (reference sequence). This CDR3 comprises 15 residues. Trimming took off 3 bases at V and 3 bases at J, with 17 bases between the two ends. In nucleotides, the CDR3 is TGCAGTGCTAGTAAGGCCAGAAAGGAGGACTATGGCTACACCTTC. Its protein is CSASKARKEDYGYTF.

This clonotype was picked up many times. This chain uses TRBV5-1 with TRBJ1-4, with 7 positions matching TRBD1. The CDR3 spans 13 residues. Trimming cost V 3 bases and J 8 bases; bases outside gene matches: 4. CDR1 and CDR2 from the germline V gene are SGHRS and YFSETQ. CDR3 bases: TGCGCCAGCAGCTCGGACAGGCACGAAAAACTGTTTTTT. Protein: CASSSDRHEKLFF.

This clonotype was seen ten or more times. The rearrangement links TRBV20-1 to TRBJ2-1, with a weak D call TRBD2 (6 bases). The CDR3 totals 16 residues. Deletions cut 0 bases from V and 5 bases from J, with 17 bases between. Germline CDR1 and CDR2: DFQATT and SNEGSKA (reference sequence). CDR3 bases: TGCAGTGCTAGAGATCAGACTAGATCTTCGCACAATGAGCAGTTCTTC. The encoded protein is CSARDQTRSSHNEQFF.

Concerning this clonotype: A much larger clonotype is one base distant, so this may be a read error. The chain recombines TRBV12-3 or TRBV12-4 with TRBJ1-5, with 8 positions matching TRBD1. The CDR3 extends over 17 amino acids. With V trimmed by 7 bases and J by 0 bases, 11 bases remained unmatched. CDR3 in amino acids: CASTTAGGGYSNQPQHF. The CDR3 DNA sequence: TGTGCCAGCACCACCGCAGGGGGCGGTTATAGCAATCAGCCCCAGCATTTT.

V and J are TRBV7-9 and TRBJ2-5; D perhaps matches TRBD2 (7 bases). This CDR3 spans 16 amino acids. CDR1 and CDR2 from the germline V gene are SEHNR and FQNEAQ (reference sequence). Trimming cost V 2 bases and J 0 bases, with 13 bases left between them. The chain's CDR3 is CASSLSRGGNQETQYF. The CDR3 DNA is TGTGCCAGCAGCTTATCAAGGGGGGGGAACCAAGAGACCCAGTACTTC.

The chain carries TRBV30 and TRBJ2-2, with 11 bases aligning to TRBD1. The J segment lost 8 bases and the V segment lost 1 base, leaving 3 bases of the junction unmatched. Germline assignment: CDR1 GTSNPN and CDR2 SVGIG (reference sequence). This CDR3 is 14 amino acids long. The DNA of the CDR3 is TGTGCCTGGAGTGGGGGACAGGGGGTGGGGGAGCTGTTTTTT. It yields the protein CAWSGGQGVGELFF.

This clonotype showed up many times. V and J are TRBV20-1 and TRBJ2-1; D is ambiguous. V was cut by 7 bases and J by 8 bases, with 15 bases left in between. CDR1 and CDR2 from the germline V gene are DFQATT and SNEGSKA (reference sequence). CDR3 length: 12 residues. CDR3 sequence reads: CSVKFGRDEQFF. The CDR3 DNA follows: TGCAGTGTTAAGTTCGGCCGCGATGAGCAGTTCTTC.

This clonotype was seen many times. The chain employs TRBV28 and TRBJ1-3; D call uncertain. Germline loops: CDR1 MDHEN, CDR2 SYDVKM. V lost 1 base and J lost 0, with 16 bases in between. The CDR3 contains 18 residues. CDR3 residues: CASSLSYLTAISGNTIYF. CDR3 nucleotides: TGTGCCAGCAGTTTATCCTACCTCACGGCTATCTCTGGAAACACCATATATTTT. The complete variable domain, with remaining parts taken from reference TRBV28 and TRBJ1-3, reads DVKVTQSSRYLVKRTGEKVFLECVQDMDHENMFWYRQDPGLGLRLIYFSYDVKMKEKGDIPEGYSVSREKKERFSLILESASTNQTSMYLCASSLSYLTAISGNTIYFGEGSWLTVV.

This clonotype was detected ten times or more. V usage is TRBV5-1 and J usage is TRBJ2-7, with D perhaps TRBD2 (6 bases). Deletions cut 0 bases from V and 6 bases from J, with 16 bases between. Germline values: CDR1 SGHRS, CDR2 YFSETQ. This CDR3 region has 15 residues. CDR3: CASSLGSGAPSEQYF. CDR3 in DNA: TGCGCCAGCAGCTTGGGATCGGGAGCCCCCTCCGAGCAGTACTTC.

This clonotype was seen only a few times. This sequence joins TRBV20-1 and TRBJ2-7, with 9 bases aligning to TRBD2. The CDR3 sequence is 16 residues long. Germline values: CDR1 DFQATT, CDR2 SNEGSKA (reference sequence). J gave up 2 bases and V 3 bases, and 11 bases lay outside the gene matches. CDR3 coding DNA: TGCAGTGCTAGGGGTTCGGGACTAGCTGTAACCTACGAGCAGTACTTC. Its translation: CSARGSGLAVTYEQYF.

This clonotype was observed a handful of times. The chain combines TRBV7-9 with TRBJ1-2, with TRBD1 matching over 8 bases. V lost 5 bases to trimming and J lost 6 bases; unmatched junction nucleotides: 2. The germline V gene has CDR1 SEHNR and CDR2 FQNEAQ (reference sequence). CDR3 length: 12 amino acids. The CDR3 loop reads CASSPQGDGYTF. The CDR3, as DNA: TGTGCCAGCAGCCCACAGGGGGATGGCTACACCTTC.

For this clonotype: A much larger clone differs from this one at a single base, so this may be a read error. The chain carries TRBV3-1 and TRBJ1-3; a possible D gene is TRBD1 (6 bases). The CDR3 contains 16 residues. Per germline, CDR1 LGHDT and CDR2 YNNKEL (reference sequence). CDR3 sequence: CASSQGAGTIGNTTYF. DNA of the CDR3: TGTGCCAGCAGCCAAGGGGCGGGGACAATTGGAAACACCACATATTTT.

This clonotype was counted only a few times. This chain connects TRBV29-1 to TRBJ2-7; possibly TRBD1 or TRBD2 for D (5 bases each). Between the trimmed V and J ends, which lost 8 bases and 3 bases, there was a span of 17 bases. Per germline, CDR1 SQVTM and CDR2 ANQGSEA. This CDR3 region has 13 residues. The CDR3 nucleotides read TGCAGCCCCGGTGAGGGACCGAACTACGAGCAGTACTTC. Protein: CSPGEGPNYEQYF.

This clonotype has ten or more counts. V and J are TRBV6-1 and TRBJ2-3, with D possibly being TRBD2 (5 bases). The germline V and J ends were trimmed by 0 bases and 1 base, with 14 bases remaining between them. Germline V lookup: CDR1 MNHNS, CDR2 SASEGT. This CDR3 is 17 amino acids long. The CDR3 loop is CASSEAFGIEGTDTQYF. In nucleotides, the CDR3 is TGTGCCAGCAGTGAAGCATTCGGGATAGAAGGCACAGATACGCAGTATTTT.

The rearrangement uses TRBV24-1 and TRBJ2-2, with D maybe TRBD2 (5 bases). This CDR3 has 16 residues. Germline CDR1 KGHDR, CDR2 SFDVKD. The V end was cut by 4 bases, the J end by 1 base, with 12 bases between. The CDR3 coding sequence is TGTGCCACCAGTGACCCCGGACTCGGGAACACCGGGGAGCTGTTTTTT. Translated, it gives CATSDPGLGNTGELFF.